This T cell receptor beta chain was captured in a study of cytomegalovirus exposure and HLA in healthy donors. Study context: It was reported in a later analysis that the same platform had been used for the roughly 130 validation repertoires as for the approximately 700 first-cohort repertoires. Study-wide results and caveats: Most sequenced TCRs were rare (though some public TCRs occurred in many donors). Clusters of TCRs from the first cohort tended to co-occur in the 110 or so validation repertoires (as a later analysis found).

Trimming shortened V by 2 bases and J by 2 bases, and 9 bases separated the two germline ends. The V gene's germline CDR1 is SGHNT and CDR2 YYREEE (reference sequence). The CDR3 length is 14 residues. A word on this clone: Its antigen is not identified.

Repertoires were generated with immunoSEQ multiplex PCR, while TCRdb's copy carries only in-frame clones and drops some. Of approximately 200,000 clones in the sample, around 80% were seen once. This receptor was taken from a woman in her thirties in good health and CMV-seropositive. This rearrangement joins TRBV5-4 to TRBJ2-3; TRBD2 might be the D (6 bases). The sample comprised PBMCs. The CDR3 DNA reads TGTGCCAGCAGCTTACCGGGAGACACAGATACGCAGTATTTT. It encodes CASSLPGDTDTQYF. Filled out from reference TRBV5-4 and TRBJ2-3, the complete variable domain reads ETGVTQSPTHLIKTRGQQVTLRCSSQSGHNTVSWYQQALGQGPQFIFQYYREEENGRGNFPPRFSGLQFPNYSSELNVNALELDDSALYLCASSLPGDTDTQYFGPGTRLTVL.